This T cell receptor beta chain appears in the sequencing data of a study of blood T cells in healthy people across ages. Germline loops: CDR1 MGHRA, CDR2 YSYEKL. V was shortened by 0 bases and J by 10 bases, with 21 bases between the two germline ends. This CDR3 region has 16 residues. A second PCR of roughly 7 to 11 cycles used a sample-barcoded 5' primer and a J-beta primer mix. In TCRdb, the 5' RACE reads were re-called with MiXCR into one record per CDR3 protein. The sample shows about 680,000 distinct CDR3 sequences, approximately 50% of them seen only once. Sequencing input: blood. The rearrangement links TRBV4-1 to TRBJ1-2; no reliable D call. The source of this sequence is an older woman in good health. The CDR3 loop reads CASSQEVATDGRVYTF. CDR3 in DNA: TGCGCCAGCAGCCAAGAAGTCGCGACGGACGGTCGTGTCTACACCTTC.